This is a list of T cell receptor beta chains from one sample in a study of blood T cell repertoires in COVID-19. Sequencing used immunoSEQ multiplex PCR; TCRdb keeps in-frame clones, though not all of them. Here the sample spans approximately 330,000 clones, 87% being singletons. Material: peripheral blood. All receptors come from a man aged 30 to 45 with COVID-19, enrolled during active disease. CDR3s include the opening cysteine and the closing phenylalanine or tryptophan. The D gene is left open where the match is weak. Clone size appears in some rows only: once, few, many, or a class for an expanded clone.

TRBJ1-3,TRBV5-6,NA,NA,TGTGCCAGCAGCGGAGGGTCAGGATCTGGAAACACCATATATTTT,CASSGGSGSGNTIYF
TRBJ2-7,TRBV29-1,NA,NA,TGCAGCGTTGAAAACAACGAATTCGACGAGCAGTACTTC,CSVENNEFDEQYF
TRBJ2-1,TRBV3-1/TRBV3-2,NA,NA,TGTGCCAGCAGCCAATTTCTAGGGAAGGGGGTGGACAATGAGCAGTTCTTC,CASSQFLGKGVDNEQFF
TRBJ1-1,TRBV5-8,NA,TRBD1,TGTGCCAGCAGCTCTGGACAGGGCAAGAACACTGAAGCTTTCTTT,CASSSGQGKNTEAFF
TRBJ2-2,TRBV5-1,once,TRBD2,TGCGCCAGCAGCTTGGTGGGACTAGCGGGAGAGTCGAACACCGGGGAGCTGTTTTTT,CASSLVGLAGESNTGELFF
TRBJ1-6,TRBV30,NA,NA,TGTGCCTGGAGTCTCAGGGAGGCACCCCTCCACTTT,CAWSLREAPLHF
TRBJ1-1,TRBV27,NA,TRBD1,TGTGCCAACGGGACAGGGGGCACTGAAGCTTTCTTT,CANGTGGTEAFF
TRBJ2-3,TRBV6-6,once,TRBD2,TGTGCCAGCAGCCTAGCGGGCACAGATACGCAGTATTTT,CASSLAGTDTQYF
TRBJ2-1,TRBV7-9,NA,TRBD2,TGTGCCAGCAGCATTCTAGCGGGGGCTTCCTACAATGAGCAGTTCTTC,CASSILAGASYNEQFF
TRBJ2-7,TRBV6-6,NA,TRBD1,TGTGCCAGCAGCCCCGGACAGGTCACCCTCTACGAGCAGTACTTC,CASSPGQVTLYEQYF
TRBJ2-1,TRBV6-5,NA,TRBD2,TGTGCCAGCAGTCCGAGCGGGAGGACAAGCTATGAGCAGTTCTTC,CASSPSGRTSYEQFF
TRBJ1-2,TRBV7-9,few,NA,TGTGCCAGCAGCTTAGAACCCATAGACTATGGCTACACCTTC,CASSLEPIDYGYTF
TRBJ2-6,TRBV10-3,NA,NA,TGTGCCATCAGTGCGACTTCTGGGGCCAACGTCCTGACTTTC,CAISATSGANVLTF
TRBJ1-1,TRBV4-2,NA,TRBD1,TGTGCCAGCAGCCAGGCGGGGACAGTTCACATGAACACTGAAGCTTTCTTT,CASSQAGTVHMNTEAFF
TRBJ1-3,TRBV9,NA,NA,TGTGCCAGCAGCGAGGACAGCCTCTCTGGAAACACCATATATTTT,CASSEDSLSGNTIYF
TRBJ2-7,TRBV14,NA,TRBD1,TGTGCCAGCAGCCGCAGGGGACAGGGGACCTCTTTCGAGCAGTACTTC,CASSRRGQGTSFEQYF
TRBJ2-1,TRBV7-9,NA,TRBD2,TGTGCCAGCAGCTTTCGATCGGCGGGGGGGACCTACAATGAGCAGTTCTTC,CASSFRSAGGTYNEQFF
TRBJ1-5,TRBV4-2,NA,NA,TGTGCCAGCAGCCAAGCCGGGGGAAGCAATCAGCCCCAGCATTTT,CASSQAGGSNQPQHF